These T cell receptor beta chains were read from a single sample in a study of cytomegalovirus exposure and HLA in healthy donors. Sequencing used immunoSEQ multiplex PCR; TCRdb keeps in-frame clones, though not all of them. This table has 99,000 or so clones, less than 80% appearing once. The sample comprised PBMCs. These receptors originate from a man in his thirties or forties in good health and CMV-seronegative. Each CDR3 is given with its conserved first and last residue. A D gene is named only where the DNA matches it firmly. Clone size is given for some rows only: seen once, a few or many times, or a class if the clone is expanded.

CDR3 protein: CASSLKGDSENSPLHF; CDR3 DNA: TGTGCCAGCAGTTTAAAAGGTGACAGTGAGAATTCACCCCTCCACTTT; V gene: TRBV27; clone size: NA; D gene: NA; J gene: TRBJ1-6
CDR3 protein: CATGGDSRSGANVLTF; CDR3 DNA: TGTGCCACCGGGGGGGACAGCCGTTCTGGGGCCAACGTCCTGACTTTC; V gene: TRBV19; clone size: few; D gene: NA; J gene: TRBJ2-6
CDR3 protein: CALGRGGPEAFF; CDR3 DNA: TGTGCCCTGGGTCGGGGGGGCCCTGAAGCTTTCTTT; V gene: TRBV30; clone size: once; D gene: NA; J gene: TRBJ1-1
CDR3 protein: CASSFTSGRDEQYF; CDR3 DNA: TGTGCCAGCAGCTTCACTAGCGGGAGAGACGAGCAGTACTTC; V gene: TRBV7-9; clone size: NA; D gene: TRBD2; J gene: TRBJ2-7
CDR3 protein: CASSNPTEDKNIQYF; CDR3 DNA: TGTGCCAGCAGTAACCCGACAGAAGACAAAAACATTCAGTACTTC; V gene: TRBV28; clone size: few; D gene: NA; J gene: TRBJ2-4
CDR3 protein: CASSPNRGQNTGELFF; CDR3 DNA: TGTGCCAGCAGCCCCAACAGGGGGCAGAACACCGGGGAGCTGTTTTTT; V gene: TRBV7-9; clone size: NA; D gene: TRBD1; J gene: TRBJ2-2
CDR3 protein: CASSLAMRGYNEQFF; CDR3 DNA: TGTGCCAGCAGCTTAGCGATGAGGGGGTACAATGAGCAGTTCTTC; V gene: TRBV11-2; clone size: NA; D gene: NA; J gene: TRBJ2-1
CDR3 protein: CASSSGQGPYNEQFF; CDR3 DNA: TGTGCCAGCAGCTCCGGACAGGGCCCCTACAATGAGCAGTTCTTC; V gene: TRBV7-8; clone size: once; D gene: TRBD1; J gene: TRBJ2-1
CDR3 protein: CASSHEKQGCNQPQHF; CDR3 DNA: TGCGCCAGCAGTCATGAAAAACAGGGTTGCAATCAGCCCCAGCATTTT; V gene: TRBV23-1; clone size: NA; D gene: NA; J gene: TRBJ1-5
CDR3 protein: CASSLGTGFQQYF; CDR3 DNA: TGTGCCAGCAGCTTGGGGACAGGGTTCCAGCAGTACTTC; V gene: TRBV5-6; clone size: NA; D gene: TRBD1; J gene: TRBJ2-7
CDR3 protein: CASSQARLANTGELFF; CDR3 DNA: TGCGCCAGCAGCCAAGCACGACTAGCCAACACCGGGGAGCTGTTTTTT; V gene: TRBV4-1; clone size: few; D gene: TRBD2; J gene: TRBJ2-2
CDR3 protein: CASSILEDRRIYEKLFF; CDR3 DNA: TGTGCCAGTAGTATCCTCGAAGACAGGCGCATTTATGAAAAACTGTTTTTT; V gene: TRBV19; clone size: NA; D gene: NA; J gene: TRBJ1-4
CDR3 protein: CASSHAGGGTDTQYF; CDR3 DNA: TGTGCCAGCAGCCACGCGGGCGGGGGGACAGATACGCAGTATTTT; V gene: TRBV11-3; clone size: NA; D gene: TRBD2; J gene: TRBJ2-3
CDR3 protein: CASSLRTGTDTQYF; CDR3 DNA: TGTGCCAGCAGTTTAAGGACAGGCACAGATACGCAGTATTTT; V gene: TRBV7-2; clone size: NA; D gene: NA; J gene: TRBJ2-3
CDR3 protein: CASISDRGRTNEQFF; CDR3 DNA: TGTGCCAGCATTTCGGACAGGGGGCGAACCAATGAGCAGTTCTTC; V gene: TRBV27; clone size: NA; D gene: TRBD1; J gene: TRBJ2-1
CDR3 protein: CASSLSENTEAFF; CDR3 DNA: TGTGCCAGCAGCTTATCAGAGAACACTGAAGCTTTCTTT; V gene: TRBV7-2; clone size: NA; D gene: NA; J gene: TRBJ1-1
CDR3 protein: CAQGGGEQFF; CDR3 DNA: TGTGCCCAGGGAGGTGGTGAGCAGTTCTTC; V gene: TRBV5-4; clone size: once; D gene: NA; J gene: TRBJ2-1
CDR3 protein: CASSLSGTAYEQYF; CDR3 DNA: TGTGCCAGCAGTTTATCAGGGACAGCCTACGAGCAGTACTTC; V gene: TRBV27; clone size: NA; D gene: TRBD1; J gene: TRBJ2-7
CDR3 protein: CASSPGGLTQETQYF; CDR3 DNA: TGTGCCAGCAGTCCAGGGGGCCTCACCCAAGAGACCCAGTACTTC; V gene: TRBV27; clone size: once; D gene: TRBD1; J gene: TRBJ2-5
CDR3 protein: CASSAVEGRCFF; CDR3 DNA: TGTGCCAGTAGTGCCGTGGAGGGCAGGTGTTTCTTT; V gene: TRBV19; clone size: NA; D gene: NA; J gene: TRBJ1-1
CDR3 protein: CASLRDGGAIRHEQYF; CDR3 DNA: TGTGCCAGCCTCCGCGACGGGGGGGCGATTCGACACGAGCAGTACTTC; V gene: TRBV28; clone size: once; D gene: TRBD2; J gene: TRBJ2-7
CDR3 protein: CASSYNRVAYEQYF; CDR3 DNA: TGTGCCAGCAGTTACAACCGGGTGGCCTACGAGCAGTACTTC; V gene: TRBV6-5; clone size: NA; D gene: NA; J gene: TRBJ2-7
CDR3 protein: CASSIDRDSYTDTQYF; CDR3 DNA: TGTGCCAGTAGTATAGATCGGGACAGCTACACAGATACGCAGTATTTT; V gene: TRBV19; clone size: NA; D gene: TRBD1; J gene: TRBJ2-3
CDR3 protein: CSSGQGIGELFF; CDR3 DNA: TGTTCCAGCGGACAGGGCATCGGGGAGCTGTTTTTT; V gene: TRBV7-9; clone size: NA; D gene: TRBD1; J gene: TRBJ2-2
CDR3 protein: CASSLGDRNLRGLEQYF; CDR3 DNA: TGTGCCAGCAGCTTAGGGGACAGGAACTTACGGGGGCTCGAGCAGTACTTC; V gene: TRBV7-9; clone size: NA; D gene: TRBD1; J gene: TRBJ2-7
CDR3 protein: CASPGQRKF; CDR3 DNA: TGTGCCAGCCCGGGACAGCGCAAATTC; V gene: TRBV27; clone size: NA; D gene: TRBD1; J gene: TRBJ1-2
CDR3 protein: CASSYSGGPQETQYF; CDR3 DNA: TGCGCCAGCAGCTATAGCGGGGGGCCCCAAGAGACCCAGTACTTC; V gene: TRBV5-1; clone size: few; D gene: TRBD2; J gene: TRBJ2-5
CDR3 protein: CASSYSSGGTAYDF; CDR3 DNA: TGTGCCAGCAGTTACTCGAGCGGTGGGACAGCTTACGACTTC; V gene: TRBV6-5; clone size: NA; D gene: TRBD1; J gene: TRBJ2-7
CDR3 protein: CASSVDQREKLFF; CDR3 DNA: TGTGCCAGCAGCGTAGACCAGAGGGAAAAACTGTTTTTT; V gene: TRBV9; clone size: once; D gene: NA; J gene: TRBJ1-4
CDR3 protein: CASSTRTGVKLFF; CDR3 DNA: TGTGCCAGCAGCACAAGGACAGGGGTAAAACTGTTTTTT; V gene: TRBV11-2; clone size: few; D gene: TRBD1; J gene: TRBJ1-4
CDR3 protein: CASISGTLNTEAFF; CDR3 DNA: TGTGCCAGCATCTCCGGGACATTAAACACTGAAGCTTTCTTT; V gene: TRBV11-2; clone size: NA; D gene: NA; J gene: TRBJ1-1
CDR3 protein: CASSLFPSGAQETQYF; CDR3 DNA: TGTGCCAGCAGCTTGTTTCCTAGCGGGGCGCAAGAGACCCAGTACTTC; V gene: TRBV5-4; clone size: NA; D gene: TRBD2; J gene: TRBJ2-5
CDR3 protein: CSVASGTGQQPQHF; CDR3 DNA: TGCAGCGTGGCTTCCGGGACAGGGCAGCAGCCCCAGCATTTT; V gene: TRBV29-1; clone size: NA; D gene: TRBD1; J gene: TRBJ1-5
CDR3 protein: CASSQNSEEQFF; CDR3 DNA: TGTGCCAGCAGCCAAAATTCTGAGGAGCAGTTCTTC; V gene: TRBV7-9; clone size: once; D gene: NA; J gene: TRBJ2-1
CDR3 protein: CASRLRQGRGELFF; CDR3 DNA: TGTGCCAGCAGATTACGACAGGGAAGGGGGGAGCTGTTTTTT; V gene: TRBV7-8; clone size: NA; D gene: TRBD1; J gene: TRBJ2-2
CDR3 protein: CASSDGQGGGSEQYF; CDR3 DNA: TGTGCCAGCAGTGATGGACAGGGAGGAGGCTCCGAGCAGTACTTC; V gene: TRBV6-1; clone size: NA; D gene: TRBD1; J gene: TRBJ2-7
CDR3 protein: CASSVGLGTINEQFF; CDR3 DNA: TGTGCCAGCAGCGTTGGCCTCGGGACTATTAATGAGCAGTTCTTC; V gene: TRBV9; clone size: few; D gene: TRBD2; J gene: TRBJ2-1
CDR3 protein: CASGGQGGETQYF; CDR3 DNA: TGTGCCAGCGGGGGACAGGGAGGAGAGACCCAGTACTTC; V gene: TRBV7-2; clone size: NA; D gene: TRBD1; J gene: TRBJ2-5